The 7 T cell receptor beta chains below all came from one sample that was sequenced in a study of OX40 agonist ivuxolimab in advanced cancers. Only in-frame clones appear in the TCRdb table, and some are missing; sequencing was by immunoSEQ multiplex PCR. The table records 60,000 to 80,000 clones, roughly three quarters of them present only once. The material sequenced was CD4+ or CD8+ T cells sorted from blood, taken in a trial of the OX40 agonist ivuxolimab. These receptors were obtained from an adult with an advanced solid tumor such as melanoma, head and neck, liver or kidney cancer.

This clone has a handful of counts. The gene calls are TRBV27 and TRBJ1-5, with D hard to call. V was pared by 4 bases and J by 3 bases, with 4 bases between. Germline V gene data show CDR1 as MNHEY and CDR2 as SMNVEV (reference sequence). The CDR3 runs to 12 residues. This CDR3 is CASSSYNQPQHF. CDR3 DNA sequence: TGTGCCAGCAGTTCCTACAATCAGCCCCAGCATTTT.

The chain joins TRBV6-6 to TRBJ2-1; D unclear. Trimming removed 4 bases at V and 0 bases at J, with 10 bases between. Germline CDR1 and CDR2: MNHNY and SVGAGI (reference sequence). This CDR3 comprises 15 residues. In DNA form, the CDR3 reads TGTGCCAGCAGTTCGACGGGTAGCTCCTACAATGAGCAGTTCTTC. As protein: CASSSTGSSYNEQFF.

Points on this clone: The CDR3 end shows no conserved phenylalanine or tryptophan, and so a read error is likely. The chain uses TRBV9 and TRBJ1-1; possibly TRBD1 for D (5 bases). This CDR3 spans 15 amino acids. The V gene's germline CDR1 is SGDLS and CDR2 YYNGEE. The V end lost 4 bases, the J end lost 3 bases, and 16 bases lay between the germline ends. CDR3 amino acids: CASSPAGGWDTEAFL. DNA of the CDR3: TGTGCCAGCAGCCCCGCTGGGGGTTGGGACACTGAAGCTTTCCTT.

V gene TRBV4-1 combines with J gene TRBJ2-2, with 7 bases that match TRBD2. V lost 1 base to trimming and J lost 4 bases; unmatched junction nucleotides: 9. The CDR3 sequence is 17 residues long. Looked up from germline, CDR1 is MGHRA and CDR2 is YSYEKL. This CDR3 is CASSQVEGGGGTGELFF. In DNA, the CDR3 is TGCGCCAGCAGCCAAGTAGAGGGCGGGGGTGGCACCGGGGAGCTGTTTTTT.

The table lists this clone with a count of one. The chain joins TRBV11-2 to TRBJ2-7, with no clear D. V was cut by 4 bases and J by 4 bases, with 14 bases left in between. Germline lookup yields CDR1 SGHAT and CDR2 FQNNGV. The CDR3 runs 14 residues. The CDR3 DNA reads TGTGCCAGCAGCTCCACCCGCAGAGAGTACGAGCAGTACTTC. It encodes CASSSTRREYEQYF.

This chain connects TRBV4-1 to TRBJ2-7; the match to TRBD1 covers 7 bases. Germline trimming cut 0 bases from V and 3 bases from J; bases unmatched to any gene: 8. The germline V gene encodes CDR1 MGHRA and CDR2 YSYEKL. The CDR3 is 16 residues long. The CDR3 loop reads CASSQDPPQGNYEQYF. For the CDR3, the DNA is TGCGCCAGCAGCCAAGATCCCCCACAGGGGAACTACGAGCAGTACTTC.

The chain uses TRBV11-1 and TRBJ2-5; no reliable D call. Germline V gene sequence: CDR1 SGHAT, CDR2 FQDESV (reference sequence). This CDR3 comprises 11 residues. V was shortened by 5 bases and J by 5 bases, with 6 bases between the two germline ends. The CDR3 reads CASSRRETQYF. CDR3 in DNA: TGTGCCAGCAGCAGAAGGGAGACCCAGTACTTC.